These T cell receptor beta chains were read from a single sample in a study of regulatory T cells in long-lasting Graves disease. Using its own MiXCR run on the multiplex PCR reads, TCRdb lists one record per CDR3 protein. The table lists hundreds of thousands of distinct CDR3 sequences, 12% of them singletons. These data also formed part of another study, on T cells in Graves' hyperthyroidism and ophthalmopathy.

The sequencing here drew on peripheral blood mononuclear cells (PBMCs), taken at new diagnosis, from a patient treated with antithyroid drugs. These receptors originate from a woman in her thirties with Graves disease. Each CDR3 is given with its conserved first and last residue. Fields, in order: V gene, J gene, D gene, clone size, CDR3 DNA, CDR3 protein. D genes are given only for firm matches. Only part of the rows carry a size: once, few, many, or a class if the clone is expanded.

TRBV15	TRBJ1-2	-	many	TGTGCCACCAGCAGTGGGATCCGGGGGAGCGACTATGGCTACACCTTC	CATSSGIRGSDYGYTF
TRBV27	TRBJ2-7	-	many	TGTGCCAGCAGTCCGGATGCGGCCAGCGAGCAGTACTTC	CASSPDAASEQYF
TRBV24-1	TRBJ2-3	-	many	TGTGCCACCAGTGATTTGACGGGGGCCCCCACAGATACGCAGTATTTT	CATSDLTGAPTDTQYF
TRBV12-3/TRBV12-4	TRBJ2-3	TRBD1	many	TGTGCCAGCAGTAGCACAGGGGCCAACACAGATACGCAGTATTTT	CASSSTGANTDTQYF
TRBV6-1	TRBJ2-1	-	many	TGTGCCAGCAGTGAGACGGATCCGGGGCGGGGATACTTC	CASSETDPGRGYF
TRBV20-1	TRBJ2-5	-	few	TGCAGTGCTGAGACCCCGATGGGGGGTAGGGAGACCCAGTACTTC	CSAETPMGGRETQYF
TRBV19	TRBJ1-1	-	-	TGTGCCAGTAGTTCACGGGGACAAATTAACACTGAAGCTTTCTTT	CASSSRGQINTEAFF
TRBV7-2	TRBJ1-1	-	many	TGTGCCAGCAGCCTGACATCCCGGGACACTGAAGCTTTCTTT	CASSLTSRDTEAFF
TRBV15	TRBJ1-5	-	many	TGTGCCACCAGCACGGGTTATAGCAATCAGCCCCAGCATTTT	CATSTGYSNQPQHF
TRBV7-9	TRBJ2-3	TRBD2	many	TGTGCCAGCAGCTTAGCCTCCCTAGCGGGAGGGGCAGATACGCAGTATTTT	CASSLASLAGGADTQYF
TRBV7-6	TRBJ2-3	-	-	TGTGCCAGCAGCCCACCCGGGCGGAGGGGGGCAGATACGCAGTATTTT	CASSPPGRRGADTQYF
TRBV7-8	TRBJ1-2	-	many	TGTGCCAGCTGCCCAGGGCCCGAAGTCGGGTGGTATGGCTACACCTTC	CASCPGPEVGWYGYTF
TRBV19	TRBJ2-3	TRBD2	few	TGTGCCAGTAAGGAAGCGGGGGTCACAGATACGCAGTATTTT	CASKEAGVTDTQYF
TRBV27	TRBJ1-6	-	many	TGTGCCAGCAGTTTACAGGGATCAAAAAATTCACCCCTCCACTTT	CASSLQGSKNSPLHF
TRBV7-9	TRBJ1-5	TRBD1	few	TGTGCCAGCAGCCCCTCAGGGGGAAATCAGCCCCAGCATTTT	CASSPSGGNQPQHF
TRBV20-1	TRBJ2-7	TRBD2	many	TGCAGTGCTTCGACTAGCGGGTTCTCCTACGAGCAGTACTTC	CSASTSGFSYEQYF
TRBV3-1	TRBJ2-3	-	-	TGTGCCAGCAGCCAAGATGGAGGACTCCTAATCACAGATACGCAGTATTTT	CASSQDGGLLITDTQYF
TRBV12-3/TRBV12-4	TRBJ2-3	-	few	TGTGCCAGCAGCGGGGGAGGTACGCAGTATTTT	CASSGGGTQYF
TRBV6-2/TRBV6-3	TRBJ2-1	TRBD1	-	TGTGCCAGCAGTTACTTACTTGGGACAGGGGGCTTCAATGAGCAGTTCTTC	CASSYLLGTGGFNEQFF
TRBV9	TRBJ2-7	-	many	TGTGCCAGCAGCGTAGGTCCTACCCTCTACGAGCAGTACTTC	CASSVGPTLYEQYF
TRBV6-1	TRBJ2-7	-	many	TGTGCCAGCAGTGCCCTGCCTACCTACGAGCAGTACTTC	CASSALPTYEQYF
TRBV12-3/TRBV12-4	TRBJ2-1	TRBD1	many	TGTGCCAGCAGTCCCGGACAGGGGGCATCGGATGAGCAGTTCTTC	CASSPGQGASDEQFF
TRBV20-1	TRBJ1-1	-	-	TGCAGTGCCTCGCACAGCATGAACACTGAAGCTTTCTTT	CSASHSMNTEAFF
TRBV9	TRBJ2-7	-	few	TGTGCCAGCAGCGTAGGAGGCCGGGGCGAGCAGTACTTC	CASSVGGRGEQYF
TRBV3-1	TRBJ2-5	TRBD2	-	TGTGCCAGCAGCCAAGAACTAGCGGGAGGGCCGCTCGGAGAGACCCAGTACTTC	CASSQELAGGPLGETQYF
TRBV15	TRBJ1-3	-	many	TGTGCCACCAGCAGTGAATGGGGGAAGAGCTCTGGAAACACCATATATTTT	CATSSEWGKSSGNTIYF
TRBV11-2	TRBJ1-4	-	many	TGTGCCAGCAGCTTTACTTTCCAGAATGAAAAACTGTTTTTT	CASSFTFQNEKLFF
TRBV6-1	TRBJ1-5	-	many	TGTGCCAGCAGACAGGGTCCGAATAATCAGCCCCAGCATTTT	CASRQGPNNQPQHF
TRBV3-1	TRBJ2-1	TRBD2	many	TGTGCCAGCAGCCAAGGTAGTGGGACTAACTACAATGAGCAGTTCTTC	CASSQGSGTNYNEQFF
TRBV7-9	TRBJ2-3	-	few	TGTGCCAGCAGCTTAGTTGAGACAGATACGCAGTATTTT	CASSLVETDTQYF
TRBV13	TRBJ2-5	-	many	TGTGCCAGCAGCTTAGGTAGGGAACAGGCCGGTGAGGAGACCCAGTACTTC	CASSLGREQAGEETQYF
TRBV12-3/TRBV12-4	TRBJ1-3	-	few	TGTGCCAGCAGTTTTTCTGGGCCGAGGGGAAACACCATATATTTT	CASSFSGPRGNTIYF
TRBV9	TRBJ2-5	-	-	TGTGCCAGCAGCGATCTACGCGAGACCCAGTACTTC	CASSDLRETQYF
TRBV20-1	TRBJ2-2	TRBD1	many	TGCAGTGCTAGAGATATGTCGTCGGAGACAGGGGGCGCGGAGACCGGGGAGCTGTTTTTT	CSARDMSSETGGAETGELFF
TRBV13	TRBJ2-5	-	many	TGTGCCAGCAGCTTGGGGGTGAGTGGGTACCAAGAGACCCAGTACTTC	CASSLGVSGYQETQYF
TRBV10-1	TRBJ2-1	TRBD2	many	TGCGCCAGCAGTGAGAAAGCGGGAGAAGCGAATGAGCAGTTCTTC	CASSEKAGEANEQFF
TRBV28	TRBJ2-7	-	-	TGTGCCAGCACCCCACCCGGGACGGACGAGCAGTACTTC	CASTPPGTDEQYF
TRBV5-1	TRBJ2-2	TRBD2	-	TGCGCCAGCAGCCTCTTAATTCGGACTAGCGGGAGCAGTAACAACCTTTTGTGGGGGGAGCTGTTTTTT	CASSLLIRTSGSSNNLLWGELFF
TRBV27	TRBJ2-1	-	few	TGTGCCAGCAGTTTCCTTCCCAGCTACAATGAGCAGTTCTTC	CASSFLPSYNEQFF
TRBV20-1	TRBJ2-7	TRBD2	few	TGCAGTGCTACCCCCCGTAGCGGGAGGGCCGCTATCGGCGAGCAGTACTTC	CSATPRSGRAAIGEQYF
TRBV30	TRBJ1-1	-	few	TGTGCCTGGAGTCTCGGGCAGGTGAACACTGAAGCTTTCTTT	CAWSLGQVNTEAFF